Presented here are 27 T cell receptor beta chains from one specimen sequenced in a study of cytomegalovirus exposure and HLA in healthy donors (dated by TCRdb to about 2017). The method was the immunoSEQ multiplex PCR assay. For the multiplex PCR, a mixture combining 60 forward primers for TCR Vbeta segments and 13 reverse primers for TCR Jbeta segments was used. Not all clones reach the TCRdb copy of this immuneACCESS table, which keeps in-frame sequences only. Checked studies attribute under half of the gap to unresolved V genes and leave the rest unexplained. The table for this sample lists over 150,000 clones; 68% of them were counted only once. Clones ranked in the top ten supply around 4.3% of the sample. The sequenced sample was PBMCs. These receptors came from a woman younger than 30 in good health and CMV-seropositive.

This chain's CDR3 is CASSQGTGGYYGYTF. The CDR3 DNA reads as TGCGCCAGCAGCCAAGGGACAGGGGGTTATTATGGCTACACCTTC. The chain has TRBV4-1 and TRBJ1-2; TRBD1 matches at 10 bases. CDR3 length: 15 residues. V was clipped by 1 base and J by 5 bases; unmatched bases: 4. In germline, CDR1 is MGHRA, CDR2 YSYEKL.

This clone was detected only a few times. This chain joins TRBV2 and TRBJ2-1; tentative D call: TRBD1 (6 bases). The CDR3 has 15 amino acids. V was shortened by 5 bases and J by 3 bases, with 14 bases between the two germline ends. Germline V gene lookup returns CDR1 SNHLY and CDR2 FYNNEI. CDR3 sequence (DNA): TGTGCCAGCAGTTCCGGGACAACGCACTACAATGAGCAGTTCTTC. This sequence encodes CASSSGTTHYNEQFF.

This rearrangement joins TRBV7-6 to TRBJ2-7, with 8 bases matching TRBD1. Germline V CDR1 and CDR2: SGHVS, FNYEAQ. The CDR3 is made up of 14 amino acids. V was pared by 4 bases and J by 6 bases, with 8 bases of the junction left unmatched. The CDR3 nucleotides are TGTGCCAGCAGCTCCAGGACAGGGTTAGGCGAGCAGTACTTC. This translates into CASSSRTGLGEQYF.

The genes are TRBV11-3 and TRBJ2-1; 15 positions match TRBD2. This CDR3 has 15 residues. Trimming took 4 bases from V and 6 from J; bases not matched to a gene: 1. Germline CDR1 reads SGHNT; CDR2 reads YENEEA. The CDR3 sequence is CASSSGLAGGNEQFF. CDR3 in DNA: TGTGCCAGCAGCTCGGGACTAGCGGGGGGCAATGAGCAGTTCTTC.

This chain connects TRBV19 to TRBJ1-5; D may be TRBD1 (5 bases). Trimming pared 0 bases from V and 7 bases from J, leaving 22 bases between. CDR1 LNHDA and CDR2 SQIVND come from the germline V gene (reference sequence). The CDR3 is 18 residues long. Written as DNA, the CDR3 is TGTGCCAGTAGTATAGATCGGATATCCAGGGTTTTCCTACAGCCCCAGCATTTT. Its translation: CASSIDRISRVFLQPQHF.

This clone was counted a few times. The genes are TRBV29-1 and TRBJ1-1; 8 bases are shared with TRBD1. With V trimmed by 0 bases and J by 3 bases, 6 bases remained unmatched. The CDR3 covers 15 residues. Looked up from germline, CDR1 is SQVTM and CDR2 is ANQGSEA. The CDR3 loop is CSVEDRTGWYTEAFF. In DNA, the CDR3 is TGCAGCGTTGAAGACCGGACAGGGTGGTACACTGAAGCTTTCTTT.

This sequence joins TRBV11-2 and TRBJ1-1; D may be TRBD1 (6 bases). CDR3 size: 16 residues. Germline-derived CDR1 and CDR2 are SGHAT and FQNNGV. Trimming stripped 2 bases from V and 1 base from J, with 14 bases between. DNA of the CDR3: TGTGCCAGCAGCTTATCGACGGACAGAGCGAACACTGAAGCTTTCTTT. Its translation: CASSLSTDRANTEAFF.

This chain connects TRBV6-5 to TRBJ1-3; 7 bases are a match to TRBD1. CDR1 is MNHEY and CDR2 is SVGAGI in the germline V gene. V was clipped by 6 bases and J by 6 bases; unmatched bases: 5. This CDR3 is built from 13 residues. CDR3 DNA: TGTGCCAGCAGACCCGGACAGGAAAACACCATATATTTT. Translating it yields CASRPGQENTIYF.

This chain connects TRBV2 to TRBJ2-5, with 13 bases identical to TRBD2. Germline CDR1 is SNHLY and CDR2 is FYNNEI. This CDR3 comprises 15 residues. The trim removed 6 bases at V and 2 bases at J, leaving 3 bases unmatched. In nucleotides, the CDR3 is TGTGCCAGCAGGGCGACTAGCGGGGGGCAAGAGACCCAGTACTTC. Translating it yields CASRATSGGQETQYF.

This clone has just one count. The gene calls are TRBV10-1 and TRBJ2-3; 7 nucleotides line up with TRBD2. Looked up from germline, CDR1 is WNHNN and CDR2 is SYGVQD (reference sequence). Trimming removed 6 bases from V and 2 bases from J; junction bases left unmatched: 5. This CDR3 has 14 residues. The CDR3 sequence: CASSRGGDTDTQYF. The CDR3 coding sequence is TGCGCCAGCAGCCGTGGGGGGGACACAGATACGCAGTATTTT.

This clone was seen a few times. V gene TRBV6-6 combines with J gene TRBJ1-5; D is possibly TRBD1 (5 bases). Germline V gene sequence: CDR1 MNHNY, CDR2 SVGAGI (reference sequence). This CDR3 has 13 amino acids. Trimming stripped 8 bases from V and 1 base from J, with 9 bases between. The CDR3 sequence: CASSPGSNQPQHF. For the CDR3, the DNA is TGTGCCAGCTCCCCAGGGAGCAATCAGCCCCAGCATTTT.

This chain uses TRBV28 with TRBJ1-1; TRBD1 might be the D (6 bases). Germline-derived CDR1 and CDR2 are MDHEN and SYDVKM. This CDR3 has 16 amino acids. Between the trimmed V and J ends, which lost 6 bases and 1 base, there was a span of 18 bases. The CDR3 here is CASRDPTGGSNTEAFF. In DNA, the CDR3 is TGTGCCAGCAGAGACCCGACAGGTGGATCGAACACTGAAGCTTTCTTT.

The CDR3 region has the DNA TGTGCCAGCAGGCCCGGGACAGGGTCAGGGGAAGCCAAAAACATTCAGTACTTC. Its protein is CASRPGTGSGEAKNIQYF. The chain joins TRBV5-4 to TRBJ2-4; 9 bases fit TRBD1. The CDR3 is 18 amino acids. Germline V gives CDR1 SGHNT, CDR2 YYREEE (reference sequence). Trimming at V came to 5 bases and at J to 0 bases, leaving 12 bases not matched to a gene.

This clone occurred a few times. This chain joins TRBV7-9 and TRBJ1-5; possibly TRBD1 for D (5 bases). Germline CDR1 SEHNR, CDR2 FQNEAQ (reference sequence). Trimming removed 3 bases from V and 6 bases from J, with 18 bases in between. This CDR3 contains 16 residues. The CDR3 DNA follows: TGTGCCAGCAGCTTTAGCCGGGGGAACGCGGGTCAGCCCCAGCATTTT. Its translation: CASSFSRGNAGQPQHF. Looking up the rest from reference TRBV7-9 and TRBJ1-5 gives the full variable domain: DTGVSQNPRHKITKRGQNVTFRCDPISEHNRLYWYRQTLGQGPEFLTYFQNEAQLEKSRLLSDRFSAERPKGSFSTLEIQRTEQGDSAMYLCASSFSRGNAGQPQHFGDGTRLSIL.

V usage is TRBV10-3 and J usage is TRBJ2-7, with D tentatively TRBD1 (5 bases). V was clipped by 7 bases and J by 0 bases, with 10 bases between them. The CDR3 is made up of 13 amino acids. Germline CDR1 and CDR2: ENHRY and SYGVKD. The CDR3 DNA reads TGTGCCATCATGGACACGCCCTCCTACGAGCAGTACTTC. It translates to CAIMDTPSYEQYF.

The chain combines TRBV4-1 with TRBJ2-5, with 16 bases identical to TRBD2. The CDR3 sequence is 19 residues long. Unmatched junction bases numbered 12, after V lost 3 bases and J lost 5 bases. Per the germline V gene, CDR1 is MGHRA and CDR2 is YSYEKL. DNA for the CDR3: TGCGCCAGCAGCCAGGCGATGGGACTAGCGGGAGGGGGAAGGGAGACCCAGTACTTC. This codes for CASSQAMGLAGGGRETQYF.

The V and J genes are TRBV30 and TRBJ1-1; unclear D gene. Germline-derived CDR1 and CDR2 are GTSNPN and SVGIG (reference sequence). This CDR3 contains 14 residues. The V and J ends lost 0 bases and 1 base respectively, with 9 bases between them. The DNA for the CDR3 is TGTGCCTGGAGTGTCAAGGGAGGGAACACTGAAGCTTTCTTT. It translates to CAWSVKGGNTEAFF.

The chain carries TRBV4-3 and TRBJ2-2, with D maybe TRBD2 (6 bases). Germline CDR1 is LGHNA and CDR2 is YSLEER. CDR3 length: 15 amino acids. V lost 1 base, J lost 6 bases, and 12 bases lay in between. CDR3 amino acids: CASSQVRGSSGELFF. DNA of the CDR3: TGCGCCAGCAGCCAAGTTCGGGGGTCGTCCGGGGAGCTGTTTTTT.

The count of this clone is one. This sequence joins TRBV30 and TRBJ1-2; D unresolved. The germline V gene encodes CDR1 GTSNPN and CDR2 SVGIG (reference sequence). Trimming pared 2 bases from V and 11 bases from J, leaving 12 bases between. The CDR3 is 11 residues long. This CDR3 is CAWSSPGGYTF. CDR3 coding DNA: TGTGCCTGGAGTAGTCCAGGCGGGTACACCTTC.

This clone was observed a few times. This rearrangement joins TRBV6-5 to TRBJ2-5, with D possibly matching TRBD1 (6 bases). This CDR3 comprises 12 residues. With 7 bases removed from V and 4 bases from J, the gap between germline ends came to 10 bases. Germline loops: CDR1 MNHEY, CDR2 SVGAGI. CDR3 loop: CASTGVGETQYF. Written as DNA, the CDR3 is TGTGCCAGCACAGGGGTTGGAGAGACCCAGTACTTC.

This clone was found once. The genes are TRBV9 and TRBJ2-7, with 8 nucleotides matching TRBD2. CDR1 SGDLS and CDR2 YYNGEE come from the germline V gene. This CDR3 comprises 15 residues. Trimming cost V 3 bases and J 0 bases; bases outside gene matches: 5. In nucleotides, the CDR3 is TGTGCCAGCAGCGCCTCCGGGACTAGCTCCTACGAGCAGTACTTC. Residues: CASSASGTSSYEQYF.

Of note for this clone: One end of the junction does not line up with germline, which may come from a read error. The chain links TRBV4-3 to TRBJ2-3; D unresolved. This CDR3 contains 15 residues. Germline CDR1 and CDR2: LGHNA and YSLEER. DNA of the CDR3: TGCGCCAGCAGTCAAGCTCTCGGGTCGGGAGATACGCAGTATTTT. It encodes CASSQALGSGDTQYF.

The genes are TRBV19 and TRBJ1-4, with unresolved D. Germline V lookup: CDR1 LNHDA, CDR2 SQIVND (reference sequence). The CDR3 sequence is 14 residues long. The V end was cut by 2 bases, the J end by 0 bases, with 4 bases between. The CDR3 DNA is TGTGCCAGTAGTATAACTGCAACTAATGAAAAACTGTTTTTT. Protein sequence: CASSITATNEKLFF. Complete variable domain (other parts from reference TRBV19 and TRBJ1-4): DGGITQSPKYLFRKEGQNVTLSCEQNLNHDAMYWYRQDPGQGLRLIYYSQIVNDFQKGDIAEGYSVSREKKESFPLTVTSAQKNPTAFYLCASSITATNEKLFFGSGTQLSVL.

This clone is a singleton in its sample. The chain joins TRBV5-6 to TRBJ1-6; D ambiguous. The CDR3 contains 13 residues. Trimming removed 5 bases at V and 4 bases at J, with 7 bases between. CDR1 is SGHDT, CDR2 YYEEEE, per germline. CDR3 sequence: CASRHNYNSPLHF. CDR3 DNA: TGTGCCAGCAGACATAATTATAATTCACCCCTCCACTTT.

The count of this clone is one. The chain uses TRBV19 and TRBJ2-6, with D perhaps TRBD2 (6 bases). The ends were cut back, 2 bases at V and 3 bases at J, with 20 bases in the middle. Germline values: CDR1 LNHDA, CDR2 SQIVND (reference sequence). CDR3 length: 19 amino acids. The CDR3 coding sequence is TGTGCCAGTAGTATAACCCCCCAACAAGGGAGGCTTGGGGCCAACGTCCTGACTTTC. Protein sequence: CASSITPQQGRLGANVLTF.

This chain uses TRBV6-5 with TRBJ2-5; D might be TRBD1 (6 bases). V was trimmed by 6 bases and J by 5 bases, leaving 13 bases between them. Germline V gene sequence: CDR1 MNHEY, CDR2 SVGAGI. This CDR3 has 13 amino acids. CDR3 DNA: TGTGCCAGCAGACCCAGGGGATGGGAGACCCAGTACTTC. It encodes CASRPRGWETQYF.

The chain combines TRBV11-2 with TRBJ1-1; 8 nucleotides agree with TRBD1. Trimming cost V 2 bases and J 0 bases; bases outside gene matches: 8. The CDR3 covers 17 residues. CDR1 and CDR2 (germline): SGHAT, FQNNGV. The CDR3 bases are TGTGCCAGCAGCTTAACAGGGGGTGGTCTTATGAACACTGAAGCTTTCTTT. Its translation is CASSLTGGGLMNTEAFF.